These T cell receptor beta chains were read from a single sample in a study of vaccination effects on CD4 cells after COVID-19. The antigens of these receptors remain unknown. Data came from immunoSEQ multiplex PCR; TCRdb stores just in-frame clones and leaves some out. The table includes about 66,000 clones, approximately 72% detected once. The source material was CD4+ T cells from PBMCs cultured without peptide, sampled before COVID-19 vaccination. The receptors were gathered from a human donor who had a prior SARS-CoV-2 infection. Both conserved end residues are part of each CDR3. The D gene is left open where the match is weak. Size is omitted from some rows. Given values are once, few, many or a class for expanded clones.

d_call: .
j_call: TRBJ1-2
v_call: TRBV19
clone_size: few
cdr3_nt: TGTGCCAGTCGAGTGAGGGATGGCTACACCTTC
cdr3_aa: CASRVRDGYTF

d_call: .
j_call: TRBJ2-3
v_call: TRBV4-1
clone_size: .
cdr3_nt: TGCGCCAGCAGCCAAGGGGTTCGGGACCCGCCTAGCACAGATACGCAGTATTTT
cdr3_aa: CASSQGVRDPPSTDTQYF

d_call: .
j_call: TRBJ2-2
v_call: TRBV18
clone_size: .
cdr3_nt: TGTGCCAGCTCACCTCGGACCGGGGAGCTGTTTTTT
cdr3_aa: CASSPRTGELFF

d_call: TRBD2
j_call: TRBJ2-3
v_call: TRBV3-1/TRBV3-2
clone_size: .
cdr3_nt: TGTGCCAGCAGCCTACTCGGATGGGACGGGGGGAACACAGATACGCAGTATTTT
cdr3_aa: CASSLLGWDGGNTDTQYF

d_call: .
j_call: TRBJ2-7
v_call: TRBV6-5
clone_size: .
cdr3_nt: TGTGCCAGCGGCACGGACCCTAAAATGCAGTACTTC
cdr3_aa: CASGTDPKMQYF

d_call: .
j_call: TRBJ2-7
v_call: TRBV6-5
clone_size: .
cdr3_nt: TGTGCCAGCAGCTCTGGGATAAGTGGGGAGCAGTACTTC
cdr3_aa: CASSSGISGEQYF

d_call: .
j_call: TRBJ1-5
v_call: TRBV15
clone_size: .
cdr3_nt: TGTGCCACCAGCAGAGATCAGGCTGCCGGGCCCCAGCATTTT
cdr3_aa: CATSRDQAAGPQHF

d_call: .
j_call: TRBJ1-1
v_call: TRBV6-5
clone_size: .
cdr3_nt: TGTGCCAGCAGTTACTACAGGGAGACTGAAGCTTTCTTT
cdr3_aa: CASSYYRETEAFF

d_call: .
j_call: TRBJ1-6
v_call: TRBV12-5
clone_size: few
cdr3_nt: TGTGCTAGTGGTTTGGGAGGGGGTGATTCACCCCTCCACTTT
cdr3_aa: CASGLGGGDSPLHF

d_call: TRBD2
j_call: TRBJ2-7
v_call: TRBV20-1
clone_size: few
cdr3_nt: TGCAGTGCTAATGAGCGGGGGGGCCGTCCTCTCGAGCAGTACTTC
cdr3_aa: CSANERGGRPLEQYF

d_call: .
j_call: TRBJ2-2
v_call: TRBV30
clone_size: .
cdr3_nt: TGTGCCTCTCTAAGGCGCACCGGGGAGCTGTTTTTT
cdr3_aa: CASLRRTGELFF

d_call: .
j_call: TRBJ2-3
v_call: TRBV5-1
clone_size: .
cdr3_nt: TGCGCCAGCAGCTTGGGTAGCGGCACAGATACGCAGTATTTT
cdr3_aa: CASSLGSGTDTQYF

d_call: .
j_call: TRBJ1-2
v_call: TRBV20-1
clone_size: few
cdr3_nt: TGCAGTGCTGGCGGGGACTATGGCTACACCTTC
cdr3_aa: CSAGGDYGYTF

d_call: .
j_call: TRBJ1-1
v_call: TRBV18
clone_size: .
cdr3_nt: TGTGCCAGCTCACCACCCGGCAGGGTCACTGAAGCTTTCTTT
cdr3_aa: CASSPPGRVTEAFF

d_call: .
j_call: TRBJ1-5
v_call: TRBV5-8
clone_size: .
cdr3_nt: TGTGCCAGCAGCTTGTTAGCCTCGGGGCAGGACCGCAATCAGCCCCAGCATTTT
cdr3_aa: CASSLLASGQDRNQPQHF

d_call: .
j_call: TRBJ2-7
v_call: TRBV10-3
clone_size: .
cdr3_nt: TGTGCCACCCAAGTCGAGACAGCCGTTTACGAGCAGTACTTC
cdr3_aa: CATQVETAVYEQYF

d_call: TRBD2
j_call: TRBJ2-5
v_call: TRBV7-2
clone_size: .
cdr3_nt: TGTGCCAGCAGCGAAAAGGTAGCGGGGCCGTTCCGGGAGACCCAGTACTTC
cdr3_aa: CASSEKVAGPFRETQYF

d_call: TRBD2
j_call: TRBJ2-1
v_call: TRBV11-3
clone_size: .
cdr3_nt: TGTGCCAGCAGCTTAGGCGCGCGGGAGGGCCCGAATGAGCAGTTCTTC
cdr3_aa: CASSLGAREGPNEQFF

d_call: TRBD2
j_call: TRBJ2-7
v_call: TRBV7-8
clone_size: .
cdr3_nt: TGTGCCAGCAGCTTAGGGTTTAGCGGGGGCTACGAGCAGTACTTC
cdr3_aa: CASSLGFSGGYEQYF

d_call: .
j_call: TRBJ2-5
v_call: TRBV5-1
clone_size: .
cdr3_nt: TGCGCCAGCAGCTTGGTGGGCCAAGAGACCCAGTACTTC
cdr3_aa: CASSLVGQETQYF

d_call: .
j_call: TRBJ1-4
v_call: TRBV12-3/TRBV12-4
clone_size: .
cdr3_nt: TGTGCCAGCAGTTCGCAATCAGGGGAACTGTTTTTT
cdr3_aa: CASSSQSGELFF

d_call: .
j_call: TRBJ1-5
v_call: TRBV4-2
clone_size: .
cdr3_nt: TGTGCCAGCAGCCAAGGAAATCAGGGCAATCAGCCCCAGCATTTT
cdr3_aa: CASSQGNQGNQPQHF

d_call: .
j_call: TRBJ2-5
v_call: TRBV18
clone_size: .
cdr3_nt: TGTGCCAGCTCACTGGGGTTGGAGACCCAGTACTTC
cdr3_aa: CASSLGLETQYF

d_call: .
j_call: TRBJ2-1
v_call: TRBV6-5
clone_size: .
cdr3_nt: TGTGCCAGCACCGAGGGGGGAGAGGGTGAGCAGTTCTTC
cdr3_aa: CASTEGGEGEQFF